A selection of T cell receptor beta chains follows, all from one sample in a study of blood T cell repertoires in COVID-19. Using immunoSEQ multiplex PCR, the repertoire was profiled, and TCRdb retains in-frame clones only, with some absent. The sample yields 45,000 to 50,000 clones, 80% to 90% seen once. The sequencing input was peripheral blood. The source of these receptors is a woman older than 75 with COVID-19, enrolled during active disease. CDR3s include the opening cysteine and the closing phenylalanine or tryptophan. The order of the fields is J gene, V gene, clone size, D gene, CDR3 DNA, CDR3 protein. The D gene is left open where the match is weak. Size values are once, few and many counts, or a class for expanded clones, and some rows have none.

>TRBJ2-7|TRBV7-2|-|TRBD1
TGTGCCAGCAGCTTAGCGGGACAGGGTTACTACGAGCAGTACTTC
CASSLAGQGYYEQYF
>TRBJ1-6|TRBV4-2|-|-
TGTGCCAGCAGCCAAGAGGGGGGGGGAAGGTGGTGGTCACCCCTCCACTTT
CASSQEGGGRWWSPLHF
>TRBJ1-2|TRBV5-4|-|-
TGTGCCAGCAGCTTTGTAAGAGTTGGCTACACCTTC
CASSFVRVGYTF
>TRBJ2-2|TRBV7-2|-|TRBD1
TGTGCCAGCAGCCCGGACAGGGGGCGAGGGGAGCTGTTTTTT
CASSPDRGRGELFF
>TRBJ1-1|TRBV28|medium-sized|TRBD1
TGTGCCAGCAGTGAGGGGGCCAAAAGCCGTGAAGCTTTCTTT
CASSEGAKSREAFF
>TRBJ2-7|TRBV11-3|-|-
TGTGCCAGCAGCCTGCGCGGCGCGAACTACGAGCAGTACTTC
CASSLRGANYEQYF
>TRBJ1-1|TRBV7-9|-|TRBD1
TGTGCCAGCAGCTTAACAGGGGCTGAAGCTTTCTTT
CASSLTGAEAFF
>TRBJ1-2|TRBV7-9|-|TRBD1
TGTGCCAGCAGTTGGGGACAGGGGGCAGGTGGCTACACCTTC
CASSWGQGAGGYTF
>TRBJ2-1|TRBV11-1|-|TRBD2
TGTGCCAGCAGCTTACCAGGACTAGGTGGCAATGAGCAGTTCTTC
CASSLPGLGGNEQFF
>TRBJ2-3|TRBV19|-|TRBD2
TGTGCCAGTAGTACTAGGGGGCCTAGCGGGGGACAAGTAGATACGCAGTATTTT
CASSTRGPSGGQVDTQYF
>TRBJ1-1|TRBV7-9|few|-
TGTGCCAGCAGCTTAGAAGGAGGAAAGACTGAAGCTTTCTTT
CASSLEGGKTEAFF
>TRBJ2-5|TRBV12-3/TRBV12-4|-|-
TGTGCCAGCAGCCCCTCTAGTACCCAGTACTTC
CASSPSSTQYF
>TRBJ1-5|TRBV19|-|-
TGTGCCAGTAGTCCGCAGCCGACAGGCGCCTATAGCAATCAGCCCCAGCATTTT
CASSPQPTGAYSNQPQHF
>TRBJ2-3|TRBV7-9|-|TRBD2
TGTGCCAGCAGCTTAATGCTAGCGGCCCTAGGGGATACGCAGTATTTT
CASSLMLAALGDTQYF
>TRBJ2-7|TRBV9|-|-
TGTGCCAGCAGCGTAGGGGGGAGGGACAGGTTAAGCTCCTACGAGCAGTACTTC
CASSVGGRDRLSSYEQYF